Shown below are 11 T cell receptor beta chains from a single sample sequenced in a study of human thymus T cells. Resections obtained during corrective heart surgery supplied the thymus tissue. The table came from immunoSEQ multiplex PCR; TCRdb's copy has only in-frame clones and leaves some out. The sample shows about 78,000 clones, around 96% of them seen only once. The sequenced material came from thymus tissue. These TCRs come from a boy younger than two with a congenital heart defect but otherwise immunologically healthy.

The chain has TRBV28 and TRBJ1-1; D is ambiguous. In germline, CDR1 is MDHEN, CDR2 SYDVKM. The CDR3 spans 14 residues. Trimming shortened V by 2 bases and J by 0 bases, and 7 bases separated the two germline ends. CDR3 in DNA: TGTGCCAGCAGTTTAGCTCAGATGAACACTGAAGCTTTCTTT. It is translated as CASSLAQMNTEAFF. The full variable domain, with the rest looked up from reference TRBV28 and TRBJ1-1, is DVKVTQSSRYLVKRTGEKVFLECVQDMDHENMFWYRQDPGLGLRLIYFSYDVKMKEKGDIPEGYSVSREKKERFSLILESASTNQTSMYLCASSLAQMNTEAFFGQGTRLTVV.

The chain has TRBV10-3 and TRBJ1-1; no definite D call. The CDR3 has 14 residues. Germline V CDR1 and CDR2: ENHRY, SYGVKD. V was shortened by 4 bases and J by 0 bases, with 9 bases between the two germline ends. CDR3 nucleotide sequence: TGTGCCATCAGTGTAACGGAACTGAACACTGAAGCTTTCTTT. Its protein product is CAISVTELNTEAFF.

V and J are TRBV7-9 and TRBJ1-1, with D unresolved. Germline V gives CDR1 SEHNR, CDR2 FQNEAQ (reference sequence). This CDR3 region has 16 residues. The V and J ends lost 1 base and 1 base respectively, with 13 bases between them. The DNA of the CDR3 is TGTGCCAGCAGCTTAGTCCCCCCGTGGGAGAACACTGAAGCTTTCTTT. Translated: CASSLVPPWENTEAFF. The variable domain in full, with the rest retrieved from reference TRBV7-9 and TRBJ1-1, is DTGVSQNPRHKITKRGQNVTFRCDPISEHNRLYWYRQTLGQGPEFLTYFQNEAQLEKSRLLSDRFSAERPKGSFSTLEIQRTEQGDSAMYLCASSLVPPWENTEAFFGQGTRLTVV.

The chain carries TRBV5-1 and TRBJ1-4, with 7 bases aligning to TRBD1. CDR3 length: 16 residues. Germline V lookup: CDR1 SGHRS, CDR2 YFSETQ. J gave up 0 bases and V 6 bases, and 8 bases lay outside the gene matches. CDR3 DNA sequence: TGCGCCAGCACCGCGGACAGGTTGGCAACTAATGAAAAACTGTTTTTT. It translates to CASTADRLATNEKLFF.

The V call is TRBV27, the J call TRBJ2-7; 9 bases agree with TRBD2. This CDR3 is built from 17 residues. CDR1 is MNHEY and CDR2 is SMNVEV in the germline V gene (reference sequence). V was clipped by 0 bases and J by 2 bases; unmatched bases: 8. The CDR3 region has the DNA TGTGCCAGCAGTTTATCTGCGGCTAGCGGGACAACCTACGAGCAGTACTTC. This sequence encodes CASSLSAASGTTYEQYF.

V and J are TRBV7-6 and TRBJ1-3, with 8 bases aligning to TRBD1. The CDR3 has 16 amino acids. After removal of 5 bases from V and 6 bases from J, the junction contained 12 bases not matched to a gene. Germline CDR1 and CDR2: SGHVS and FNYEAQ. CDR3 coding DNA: TGTGCCAGCAGCCCAGTGACTAGACAGGGGAAAAACACCATATATTTT. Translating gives CASSPVTRQGKNTIYF.

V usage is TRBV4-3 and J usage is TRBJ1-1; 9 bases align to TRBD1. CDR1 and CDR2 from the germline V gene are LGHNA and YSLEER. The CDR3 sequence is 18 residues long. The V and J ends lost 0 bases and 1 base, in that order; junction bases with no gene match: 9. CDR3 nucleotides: TGCGCCAGCAGCCAAGAGGGACAGGGCTTGTGGGGGAACACTGAAGCTTTCTTT. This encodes CASSQEGQGLWGNTEAFF.

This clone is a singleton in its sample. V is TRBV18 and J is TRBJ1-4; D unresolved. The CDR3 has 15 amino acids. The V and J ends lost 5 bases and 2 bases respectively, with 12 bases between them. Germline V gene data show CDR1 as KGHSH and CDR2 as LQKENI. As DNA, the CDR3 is TGTGCCAGCTCAGAGAGGGAAGGCACTAATGAAAAACTGTTTTTT. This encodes CASSEREGTNEKLFF.

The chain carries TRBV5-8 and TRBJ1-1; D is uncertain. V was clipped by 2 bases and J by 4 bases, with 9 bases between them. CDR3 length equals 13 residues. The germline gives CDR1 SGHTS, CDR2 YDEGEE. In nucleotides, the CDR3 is TGTGCCAGCAGCTTTGGGAGAGGCACTGAAGCTTTCTTT. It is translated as CASSFGRGTEAFF.

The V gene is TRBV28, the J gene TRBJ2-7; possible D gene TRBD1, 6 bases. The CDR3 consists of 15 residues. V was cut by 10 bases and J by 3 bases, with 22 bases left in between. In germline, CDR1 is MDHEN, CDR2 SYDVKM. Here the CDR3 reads CATFRPGHNYYEQYF. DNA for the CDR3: TGTGCCACCTTTCGACCGGGACACAATTACTACGAGCAGTACTTC.

CDR3 nucleotide sequence: TGTGCCAGCAGCTTCCTCCGGCGCTACGGGGCATCCTCTGGAAACACCATATATTTT. This encodes CASSFLRRYGASSGNTIYF. This chain uses TRBV11-2 with TRBJ1-3; weak D call: TRBD1 (5 bases). The CDR3 totals 19 residues. Germline V gene lookup returns CDR1 SGHAT and CDR2 FQNNGV. Trimming cost V 3 bases and J 0 bases, with 21 bases left between them.